These 22 T cell receptor beta chains were all obtained from the same sample, sequenced in a study of cytomegalovirus exposure and HLA in healthy donors. This PCR relied on a set of 60 Vbeta primers and 13 Jbeta primers. The repertoire was sequenced with immunoSEQ multiplex PCR; TCRdb's copy has only in-frame clones and lacks some. The sample includes about 94,000 clones, more than 75% of them seen just once. The sequencing input was PBMCs. The source is a human donor in good health.

A remark on this clone: One end of the junction is discordant with germline, which a read error may explain. The chain's CDR3 is CASSNSGPYYEQYF. The CDR3 DNA reads TGTGCCAGCAGTAACTCGGGGCCTTACTACGAGCAGTACTTC. The V and J genes are TRBV6-5 and TRBJ2-7, with D perhaps being TRBD1 or TRBD2 (5 bases each). The CDR3 is 14 amino acids. In germline, CDR1 is MNHEY, CDR2 SVGAGI.

There are a few counts of this clone. The chain combines TRBV7-9 with TRBJ1-1; possible D gene TRBD1, 5 bases. V dropped 5 bases and J dropped 10 bases, with 14 bases sitting between them. This CDR3 comprises 12 residues. Germline values: CDR1 SEHNR, CDR2 FQNEAQ (reference sequence). The CDR3 reads CASSPMGGLAFF. As DNA, the CDR3 is TGTGCCAGCAGCCCAATGGGGGGTTTAGCTTTCTTT. The full variable domain, with the rest looked up from reference TRBV7-9 and TRBJ1-1, is DTGVSQNPRHKITKRGQNVTFRCDPISEHNRLYWYRQTLGQGPEFLTYFQNEAQLEKSRLLSDRFSAERPKGSFSTLEIQRTEQGDSAMYLCASSPMGGLAFFGQGTRLTVV.

The rearrangement joins TRBV19 to TRBJ2-1; D might be TRBD2 (6 bases). Trimming left V 10 bases short and J 9 bases short, with 13 bases between. The CDR3 has 11 residues. In germline, CDR1 is LNHDA, CDR2 SQIVND (reference sequence). The CDR3 is CATRMEGEQFF. The CDR3 DNA follows: TGTGCCACCAGAATGGAGGGTGAGCAGTTCTTC.

Points on this clone: The junction shows a germline mismatch at one end, possibly a read error. J is TRBJ1-4 and V is TRBV11-3; D remains unclear. CDR1 is SGHNT, CDR2 YENEEA, per germline. The CDR3 has 8 amino acids. The CDR3 reads CVGGRGSF. DNA of the CDR3: TGTGTCGGAGGCAGAGGCTCATTT.

The gene calls are TRBV5-1 and TRBJ2-3; TRBD2 might be the D (5 bases). The CDR3 extends over 15 amino acids. Trimming removed 4 bases from V and 6 bases from J, with 18 bases in between. The germline gives CDR1 SGHRS, CDR2 YFSETQ. The DNA of the CDR3 is TGCGCCAGCAGCCTCCAGAGACGCCCTAGCGATACGCAGTATTTT. As protein: CASSLQRRPSDTQYF.

This clone was seen more than once but under ten times. The genes are TRBV18 and TRBJ1-4; 8 nucleotides align to TRBD1. The CDR3 totals 16 residues. The trim removed 3 bases at V and 7 bases at J, leaving 10 bases unmatched. Per germline, CDR1 KGHSH and CDR2 LQKENI. This CDR3 reads CASSPFGGQGAEKLFF. CDR3 DNA: TGTGCCAGCTCACCTTTCGGAGGACAGGGTGCTGAAAAACTGTTTTTT.

On this clone itself: Other DNA sequences from this sample encode an identical CDR3 as well. DNA for the CDR3: TGCGCCAGCAGCTCCAGCTCCTACGAGCAGTACTTC. Protein sequence: CASSSSSYEQYF. The chain employs TRBV5-1 and TRBJ2-7; D is uncertain. Trimming shortened V by 3 bases and J by 0 bases, and 4 bases separated the two germline ends. The CDR3 is 12 residues long. Germline values: CDR1 SGHRS, CDR2 YFSETQ.

A few counts support this clone. The chain couples TRBV5-1 to TRBJ1-4; 8 nucleotides agree with TRBD1. Germline values: CDR1 SGHRS, CDR2 YFSETQ. V shed 7 bases and J 8 bases; nucleotides not matched to a gene: 16. The CDR3 totals 16 residues. The CDR3 sequence: CASSKSTDRVREKLFF. CDR3 DNA: TGCGCCAGCTCTAAGTCGACGGACAGGGTGAGGGAAAAACTGTTTTTT. Using reference TRBV5-1 and TRBJ1-4 for the parts outside the CDR3, the full variable domain is KAGVTQTPRYLIKTRGQQVTLSCSPISGHRSVSWYQQTPGQGLQFLFEYFSETQRNKGNFPGRFSGRQFSNSRSEMNVSTLELGDSALYLCASSKSTDRVREKLFFGSGTQLSVL.

The genes are TRBV7-3 and TRBJ2-2; 11 positions match TRBD1. J lost 9 bases, V lost 2 bases, and 5 bases had no gene match. The CDR3 covers 15 residues. Germline V gives CDR1 SGHTA, CDR2 FQGTGA. The CDR3 is CASSLQGQGVRELFF. CDR3 nucleotides: TGTGCCAGCAGCTTACAGGGACAGGGGGTTCGGGAGCTGTTTTTT.

This chain connects TRBV6-1 to TRBJ1-4; D gene uncertain. The CDR3 length is 13 residues. The ends were cut back, 6 bases at V and 5 bases at J, with 10 bases in the middle. Germline CDR1 MNHNS, CDR2 SASEGT. CDR3 nucleotides: TGTGCCAGCAGCCAGACGGGAAATGAAAAACTGTTTTTT. Its translation: CASSQTGNEKLFF.

In regard to this clone: At one end the junction does not follow the germline gene, possibly because of a read error. V usage is TRBV7-7 and J usage is TRBJ2-3; D call uncertain. Germline V gene sequence: CDR1 SSHAT, CDR2 FNYEAQ (reference sequence). This CDR3 contains 14 residues. This CDR3 reads CASSLGSVTDTQYF. The CDR3 DNA sequence: TGTGCTAGCAGCTTAGGTTCGGTAACAGATACGCAGTATTTT.

The rearrangement joins TRBV19 to TRBJ1-1, with D possibly TRBD1 on 6 matching bases. The V gene lost 3 bases and the J gene lost 4 bases, with 6 bases spanning the gap. CDR1 is LNHDA and CDR2 is SQIVND in the germline V gene (reference sequence). CDR3 length: 12 amino acids. The CDR3 loop reads CASSMGATEAFF. CDR3 nucleotide sequence: TGTGCCAGTAGTATGGGGGCCACTGAAGCTTTCTTT.

The rearrangement uses TRBV19 and TRBJ2-6, with 9 bases fitting TRBD1. Germline values: CDR1 LNHDA, CDR2 SQIVND (reference sequence). Trimming cost V 7 bases and J 0 bases; bases outside gene matches: 7. This CDR3 comprises 17 residues. As DNA, the CDR3 is TGTGCCAGTACCCGGGGACAGGGTGGCTCTGGGGCCAACGTCCTGACTTTC. This codes for CASTRGQGGSGANVLTF. Combining the CDR3 with reference TRBV19 and TRBJ2-6 gives the whole variable domain DGGITQSPKYLFRKEGQNVTLSCEQNLNHDAMYWYRQDPGQGLRLIYYSQIVNDFQKGDIAEGYSVSREKKESFPLTVTSAQKNPTAFYLCASTRGQGGSGANVLTFGAGSRLTVL.

Only one count was recorded for this clone. The chain carries TRBV29-1 and TRBJ1-1, with unresolved D. Trimming took off 4 bases at V and 2 bases at J, with 2 bases between the two ends. CDR1 is SQVTM, CDR2 ANQGSEA, per germline. This CDR3 region has 10 residues. For the CDR3, the DNA is TGCAGCGTTGTAAACACTGAAGCTTTCTTT. The encoded protein is CSVVNTEAFF. The full variable domain, completed using reference TRBV29-1 and TRBJ1-1, is SAVISQKPSRDICQRGTSLTIQCQVDSQVTMMFWYRQQPGQSLTLIATANQGSEATYESGFVIDKFPISRPNLTFSTLTVSNMSPEDSSIYLCSVVNTEAFFGQGTRLTVV.

V and J are TRBV7-2 and TRBJ2-5; 7 nucleotides align to TRBD2. V shed 6 bases, J shed 4 bases, and the junction held 2 bases outside the gene matches. This CDR3 contains 12 residues. Germline lookup yields CDR1 SGHTA and CDR2 FQGNSA. The CDR3 is CASRWGGETQYF. As DNA, the CDR3 is TGTGCCAGCAGGTGGGGGGGAGAGACCCAGTACTTC.

This rearrangement joins TRBV7-2 to TRBJ2-5, with D possibly being TRBD1 (5 bases). The CDR3 runs to 15 residues. Germline CDR1 SGHTA, CDR2 FQGNSA. V gave up 2 bases and J gave up 1 base, with 11 bases separating them. The CDR3 region is CASSLNLGAQETQYF. CDR3 bases: TGTGCCAGCAGCTTAAACCTAGGGGCCCAAGAGACCCAGTACTTC.

The chain combines TRBV11-3 with TRBJ2-7; possibly TRBD2 for D (6 bases). CDR3 length: 15 residues. CDR1 SGHNT and CDR2 YENEEA come from the germline V gene. V was pared by 5 bases and J by 5 bases, with 19 bases between. CDR3 nucleotide sequence: TGTGCCAGCAGCCGCGGCGGGGACGCGATCCACGAGCAGTACTTC. This sequence encodes CASSRGGDAIHEQYF.

The chain joins TRBV4-1 to TRBJ1-6; D call uncertain. Germline CDR1 reads MGHRA; CDR2 reads YSYEKL. With 0 bases removed from V and 13 bases from J, the gap between germline ends came to 13 bases. The CDR3 spans 14 residues. CDR3 residues: CASSQEFPPRPLHF. In DNA, the CDR3 is TGCGCCAGCAGCCAAGAATTTCCTCCGCGGCCCCTCCACTTT.

The V call is TRBV5-1, the J call TRBJ2-7; 11 bases fit TRBD2. The CDR3 extends over 16 amino acids. Germline CDR1 is SGHRS and CDR2 is YFSETQ. V trimming: 3 bases; J trimming: 0 bases; junction bases outside the gene matches: 5. CDR3 amino acids: CASSSLTSGASYEQYF. CDR3 sequence (DNA): TGCGCCAGCAGCTCCCTGACTAGCGGGGCCTCCTACGAGCAGTACTTC.

The chain joins TRBV5-6 to TRBJ2-1; D not resolved. V lost 0 bases and J lost 1, with 8 bases in between. Germline CDR1 SGHDT, CDR2 YYEEEE. This CDR3 is 15 amino acids long. This CDR3 reads CASSLGSVSYNEQFF. The CDR3, as DNA: TGTGCCAGCAGCTTGGGGTCAGTTTCCTACAATGAGCAGTTCTTC.

Only a few counts were recorded for this clone. The chain is built from TRBV25-1 and TRBJ2-2; tentative D call: TRBD1 (5 bases). Per the germline V gene, CDR1 is MGHDK and CDR2 is SYGVNS. V gave up 5 bases and J gave up 5 bases, with 9 bases separating them. This CDR3 has 13 amino acids. The CDR3 region has the DNA TGTGCCAGCAGTCCACAGGATACCGGGGAGCTGTTTTTT. Its translation is CASSPQDTGELFF.

The J gene is TRBJ1-4, the V gene TRBV6-1, with D possibly TRBD1 on 6 matching bases. Germline V gene data show CDR1 as MNHNS and CDR2 as SASEGT. Trimming removed 2 bases from V and 16 bases from J, with 17 bases in between. CDR3 length equals 13 residues. The CDR3 nucleotides are TGTGCCAGCAGTGAAAAGGAAGGGACAACATCGTTTTTT. Amino acid sequence: CASSEKEGTTSFF.